Listed here are 13 T cell receptor beta chains from one sample, sequenced in a study of metastatic and nonmetastatic thyroid tumors. None of the patients had undergone any treatment ahead of thyroid surgery. TCRdb reprocessed the PCR reads using MiXCR. The table lists 53,000 or so clones, 20% to 25% of them singletons. The specimen sequenced was blood. These receptors all come from a female donor with papillary thyroid cancer or a benign thyroid nodule (not recorded which). Some clones in this sample may be carry-over from other donors' samples.

The V call is TRBV20-1, the J call TRBJ1-2, with D unresolved. The V gene lost 0 bases and the J gene lost 4 bases, with 15 bases spanning the gap. The CDR3 is 15 residues long. The germline V gene encodes CDR1 DFQATT and CDR2 SNEGSKA (reference sequence). For the CDR3, the DNA is TGCAGTGCTAGAGATGCCGCGGGAGGCTTCTATGGCTACACCTTC. Amino acids: CSARDAAGGFYGYTF.

At least ten counts were recorded for this clone. The V call is TRBV6-1, the J call TRBJ1-2; 8 bases line up with TRBD1. In germline, CDR1 is MNHNS, CDR2 SASEGT. This CDR3 has 14 amino acids. V trimming: 6 bases; J trimming: 4 bases; junction bases outside the gene matches: 7. The CDR3 is CASSYNRGSYGYTF. CDR3 sequence (DNA): TGTGCCAGCAGCTACAACAGGGGGAGCTATGGCTACACCTTC.

With respect to this clone: This may arise from a read error, as a much more abundant clone is one base away. The V and J genes are TRBV5-6 and TRBJ2-5, with D possibly being TRBD2 (5 bases). The CDR3 sequence is 15 residues long. Germline-derived CDR1 and CDR2 are SGHDT and YYEEEE. For the CDR3, the DNA is TGTGCCATCAGCCCCTCAGGAGGCCCGGGGGAGACCCAGTACTTC. Translation gives CAISPSGGPGETQYF. The full variable domain, its missing parts supplied by reference TRBV5-6 and TRBJ2-5, is DAGVTQSPTHLIKTRGQQVTLRCSPKSGHDTVSWYQQALGQGPQFIFQYYEEEERQRGNFPDRFSGHQFPNYSSELNVNALLLGDSALYLCAISPSGGPGETQYFGPGTRLLVL.

This clone was counted ten times or more. The J gene is TRBJ2-5, the V gene TRBV20-1, with a tentative D call TRBD2 (5 bases). In germline, CDR1 is DFQATT, CDR2 SNEGSKA (reference sequence). The CDR3 runs to 13 residues. The V end was cut by 3 bases, the J end by 5 bases, with 13 bases between. CDR3 nucleotides: TGCAGTGCTAGTCGGGGTTTCCTCGAGACCCAGTACTTC. This translates into CSASRGFLETQYF.

This clone was counted ten times or more. The V call is TRBV4-1, the J call TRBJ2-7; 7 bases are shared with TRBD1. V shed 1 base, J shed 7 bases, and the junction held 13 bases outside the gene matches. The CDR3 covers 16 residues. Germline V gene lookup returns CDR1 MGHRA and CDR2 YSYEKL. For the CDR3, the DNA is TGCGCCAGCAGCCAAGTCCCCGGGACAGCTGCTGGGGAGCAGTACTTC. It encodes CASSQVPGTAAGEQYF.

This clone was seen many times. V gene TRBV27 combines with J gene TRBJ2-7; D is unclear. This CDR3 region has 14 residues. V was trimmed by 3 bases and J by 1 base, leaving 10 bases between them. Germline-derived CDR1 and CDR2 are MNHEY and SMNVEV (reference sequence). CDR3 bases: TGTGCCAGCAGTTTCCTGACGGAGTCCTACGAGCAGTACTTC. Its protein is CASSFLTESYEQYF.

This clone was counted at least ten times. The CDR3 is CASSLARADYEQYF. For the CDR3, the DNA is TGTGCCAGCAGCTTAGCGCGAGCTGACTACGAGCAGTACTTC. This chain connects TRBV7-2 to TRBJ2-7; unclear D gene. The CDR3 loop spans 14 amino acids. Per the germline V gene, CDR1 is SGHTA and CDR2 is FQGNSA. The V end lost 0 bases, the J end lost 3 bases, and 9 bases lay between the germline ends.

As regards this clone: A single base separates this from a much larger clone, so it may be a read error. This rearrangement joins TRBV7-6 to TRBJ2-2; no reliable D call. CDR1 SGHVS and CDR2 FNYEAQ come from the germline V gene. The CDR3 sequence is 12 residues long. The CDR3 protein is CASILYGGELFF. The CDR3 nucleotides are TGTGCCAGCATCTTATACGGCGGGGAGCTGTTTTTT.

This clone showed up just a few times. The genes are TRBV29-1 and TRBJ1-5; D is unresolved. The CDR3 has 15 amino acids. V gave up 4 bases and J gave up 6 bases, with 19 bases separating them. CDR1 and CDR2 (germline): SQVTM, ANQGSEA. DNA of the CDR3: TGCAGCGTTGCCAGGTACAGTGGGGAATCTCAGCCCCAGCATTTT. It encodes CSVARYSGESQPQHF. Full variable domain (remainder filled in from reference TRBV29-1 and TRBJ1-5): SAVISQKPSRDICQRGTSLTIQCQVDSQVTMMFWYRQQPGQSLTLIATANQGSEATYESGFVIDKFPISRPNLTFSTLTVSNMSPEDSSIYLCSVARYSGESQPQHFGDGTRLSIL.

This clone was observed at least ten times. This chain uses TRBV6-1 with TRBJ2-7; perhaps D is TRBD1 or TRBD2 (6 bases each). This CDR3 spans 14 amino acids. Per germline, CDR1 MNHNS and CDR2 SASEGT. V gave up 7 bases and J gave up 3 bases, with 16 bases separating them. CDR3: CASTGTRGYYEQYF. The CDR3 nucleotides are TGTGCCAGCACCGGGACACGGGGGTACTACGAGCAGTACTTC.

This clone showed up many times. The CDR3 protein is CASRLYSNQPQHF. CDR3 nucleotides: TGTGCCAGCAGACTTTATAGCAATCAGCCCCAGCATTTT. The gene calls are TRBV2 and TRBJ1-5; D unclear. The CDR3 length is 13 residues. The V gene's germline CDR1 is SNHLY and CDR2 FYNNEI. V was shortened by 6 bases and J by 0 bases, with 6 bases between the two germline ends.

This clone was observed at least ten times. The chain combines TRBV10-2 with TRBJ1-3; the D gene is possibly TRBD1 (6 bases). Germline V gives CDR1 WSHSY, CDR2 SAAADI. This CDR3 is built from 14 residues. Between the trimmed V and J ends, which lost 6 bases and 4 bases, there was a span of 13 bases. CDR3 protein: CASSPFTGGNTIYF. The CDR3 DNA is TGCGCCAGCAGCCCTTTTACAGGGGGAAACACCATATATTTT.

This clone was seen at least ten times. The chain recombines TRBV6-1 with TRBJ2-7; no clear D. The CDR3 runs 11 residues. Germline CDR1 and CDR2: MNHNS and SASEGT. The V and J ends lost 6 bases and 3 bases respectively, with 6 bases between them. This CDR3 is CASSWGYEQYF. The CDR3 DNA sequence: TGTGCCAGCAGCTGGGGCTACGAGCAGTACTTC.